This is a list of T cell receptor beta chains from one sample in a study of shared clonotypes between healthy human individuals. Profiled with immunoSEQ multiplex PCR; TCRdb holds only in-frame clones, not every one. The table records approximately 1.5 million clones, less than 99% of them present only once. The sequenced sample was naive CD4+ T cells sorted from blood. These receptors all come from a man aged 25-45 years in good health. CDR3s include the opening cysteine and the closing phenylalanine or tryptophan. Each record gives: CDR3 DNA, CDR3 protein, J gene, D gene, V gene, clone size. The D gene is left open where the match is weak. Part of the rows lack a size; the others show once, few, many or a class for expanded clones.

cdr3_nt: TGCGCCAGCAGTTTGCCTGGCACAGATACGCAGTATTTT
cdr3_aa: CASSLPGTDTQYF
j_call: TRBJ2-3
d_call: .
v_call: TRBV10-2
clone_size: .

cdr3_nt: TGTGCCAGCAGCTTACGGCCAGGGGGCGGGGAGACCCAGTACTTC
cdr3_aa: CASSLRPGGGETQYF
j_call: TRBJ2-5
d_call: TRBD1
v_call: TRBV7-9
clone_size: .

cdr3_nt: TGTGCCAGCAGTACCGGACATTTCTACCCCTACGAGCAGTACTTC
cdr3_aa: CASSTGHFYPYEQYF
j_call: TRBJ2-7
d_call: .
v_call: TRBV6-6
clone_size: .

cdr3_nt: TGTGCCAGCAGCTTCCGGGACAGGGGGCGTCATGAGCAGTACTTC
cdr3_aa: CASSFRDRGRHEQYF
j_call: TRBJ2-7
d_call: TRBD1
v_call: TRBV5-5
clone_size: .

cdr3_nt: TGCGCCAGCAGCTTGAACCCGGCGAACACCGGGGAGCTGTTTTTT
cdr3_aa: CASSLNPANTGELFF
j_call: TRBJ2-2
d_call: .
v_call: TRBV5-1
clone_size: .

cdr3_nt: TGTGCCAGCAGCCCTTGGGAGGGGGGGACCTACAATGAGCAGTTCTTC
cdr3_aa: CASSPWEGGTYNEQFF
j_call: TRBJ2-1
d_call: .
v_call: TRBV7-9
clone_size: .

cdr3_nt: TGTGCCAGCAGCTTAGTAGGGCTGAACACTGAAGCTTTCTTT
cdr3_aa: CASSLVGLNTEAFF
j_call: TRBJ1-1
d_call: .
v_call: TRBV7-3
clone_size: .

cdr3_nt: TGTGCCAGCTCACCGCCTCGAGCGACCAACGGAGAGACCCAGTACTTC
cdr3_aa: CASSPPRATNGETQYF
j_call: TRBJ2-5
d_call: .
v_call: TRBV18
clone_size: .

cdr3_nt: TGCGCCAGCAGCCAGCAAAACTCCGGGACTCGGGACATTCAGTACTTC
cdr3_aa: CASSQQNSGTRDIQYF
j_call: TRBJ2-4
d_call: .
v_call: TRBV4-1
clone_size: .

cdr3_nt: TGTGCCAGCAGCGTTTTAGATCGAGGAGGCTACACCTTC
cdr3_aa: CASSVLDRGGYTF
j_call: TRBJ1-2
d_call: .
v_call: TRBV9
clone_size: .

cdr3_nt: TGTGCCAGCAGCCCAGTTCTAGCGCTTTCCTACGAGCAGTACTTC
cdr3_aa: CASSPVLALSYEQYF
j_call: TRBJ2-7
d_call: .
v_call: TRBV14
clone_size: .

cdr3_nt: TGTGCCAGCTCACGGGGGACAGTTTCCTCTGGAAACACCATATATTTT
cdr3_aa: CASSRGTVSSGNTIYF
j_call: TRBJ1-3
d_call: TRBD1
v_call: TRBV18
clone_size: .

cdr3_nt: TGCAGCTTGAGGCAAACCCCCTACAATGAGCAGTTCTTC
cdr3_aa: CSLRQTPYNEQFF
j_call: TRBJ2-1
d_call: .
v_call: TRBV29-1
clone_size: .

cdr3_nt: TGTGCCAGTAAACCGGGGTTCGGGATGGAAGAGACCCAGTACTTC
cdr3_aa: CASKPGFGMEETQYF
j_call: TRBJ2-5
d_call: .
v_call: TRBV19
clone_size: .

cdr3_nt: TGTGCCAGCAGCTTGCGGCAGGGGTACGAGCAGTACTTC
cdr3_aa: CASSLRQGYEQYF
j_call: TRBJ2-7
d_call: .
v_call: TRBV11-3
clone_size: .

cdr3_nt: TGTGCCAGCAGCGCGAAGACAGGGGGAAGGACTGAAGCTTTCTTT
cdr3_aa: CASSAKTGGRTEAFF
j_call: TRBJ1-1
d_call: TRBD1
v_call: TRBV7-2
clone_size: .

cdr3_nt: TGTGCCAGTAGTATAGGGAGCGGGAGGCCGAAGACCGGGGAGCTGTTTTTT
cdr3_aa: CASSIGSGRPKTGELFF
j_call: TRBJ2-2
d_call: TRBD2
v_call: TRBV19
clone_size: .

cdr3_nt: TGCAGCGAACGACGGGGGATGAGTGAGACCCAGTACTTC
cdr3_aa: CSERRGMSETQYF
j_call: TRBJ2-5
d_call: .
v_call: TRBV29-1
clone_size: .

cdr3_nt: TGTGCCATCAGACTAGCGGGAGGCCGCACAGATACGCAGTATTTT
cdr3_aa: CAIRLAGGRTDTQYF
j_call: TRBJ2-3
d_call: TRBD2
v_call: TRBV10-3
clone_size: once

cdr3_nt: TGTGCCACCTTCTGGGGGGGGTCGGCCCAGCATTTT
cdr3_aa: CATFWGGSAQHF
j_call: TRBJ1-5
d_call: .
v_call: TRBV28
clone_size: .

cdr3_nt: TGTGCCAGCAGCTTAGATCTATCGGGACAGCTTTACGAGCAGTACTTC
cdr3_aa: CASSLDLSGQLYEQYF
j_call: TRBJ2-7
d_call: TRBD1
v_call: TRBV11-2
clone_size: .

cdr3_nt: TGCGCCAGCTTGGGGGACAACTACAATGAGCAGTTCTTC
cdr3_aa: CASLGDNYNEQFF
j_call: TRBJ2-1
d_call: .
v_call: TRBV5-1
clone_size: .

cdr3_nt: TGTGCCAGCAGCGTAGCCGGGACACCTAATCAGCCCCAGCATTTT
cdr3_aa: CASSVAGTPNQPQHF
j_call: TRBJ1-5
d_call: .
v_call: TRBV9
clone_size: .

cdr3_nt: TGTGCCAGCAGTGAATCGGGCCGCGGGTTGCCCCAGCATTTT
cdr3_aa: CASSESGRGLPQHF
j_call: TRBJ1-5
d_call: .
v_call: TRBV2
clone_size: .

cdr3_nt: TGTGCCAGCTCGTCATCTTGGGGGAGCATGAACACTGAAGCTTTCTTT
cdr3_aa: CASSSSWGSMNTEAFF
j_call: TRBJ1-1
d_call: .
v_call: TRBV18
clone_size: .

cdr3_nt: TGTGCCAGCACCAGATCAGGGGTTGGAGGAGAGACCCAGTACTTC
cdr3_aa: CASTRSGVGGETQYF
j_call: TRBJ2-5
d_call: .
v_call: TRBV27
clone_size: .

cdr3_nt: TGTGCCAGTACCGGTGGCAGCCCGGGCACTGAAGCTTTCTTT
cdr3_aa: CASTGGSPGTEAFF
j_call: TRBJ1-1
d_call: .
v_call: TRBV28
clone_size: .

cdr3_nt: TGTGCCAGCAGCTTGAAGGGCAGCTACACCGGGGAGCTGTTTTTT
cdr3_aa: CASSLKGSYTGELFF
j_call: TRBJ2-2
d_call: .
v_call: TRBV5-4
clone_size: .

cdr3_nt: TGCAGCGTTGAAGATCAGAGGAACACTGAAGCTTTCTTT
cdr3_aa: CSVEDQRNTEAFF
j_call: TRBJ1-1
d_call: .
v_call: TRBV29-1
clone_size: .

cdr3_nt: TGTGCCAGCAGTGACAGGGGGTACGAGCAGTACTTC
cdr3_aa: CASSDRGYEQYF
j_call: TRBJ2-7
d_call: TRBD1
v_call: TRBV6-1
clone_size: .

cdr3_nt: TGTGCCAGCAGTGAACATGGGGGGCCCCCCTACGAGCAGTACTTC
cdr3_aa: CASSEHGGPPYEQYF
j_call: TRBJ2-7
d_call: .
v_call: TRBV25-1
clone_size: .

cdr3_nt: TGTGCCAGCAGCGCGACCACTAGCGCAGGTAGCACAGATACGCAGTATTTT
cdr3_aa: CASSATTSAGSTDTQYF
j_call: TRBJ2-3
d_call: TRBD2
v_call: TRBV13
clone_size: .

cdr3_nt: TGTGCCAGCAGTTTACTGACCGAGCAGTACTTC
cdr3_aa: CASSLLTEQYF
j_call: TRBJ2-7
d_call: .
v_call: TRBV28
clone_size: once

cdr3_nt: TGTGCCAGCAGCTTTAACAGGGTAAACAAAAACATTCAGTACTTC
cdr3_aa: CASSFNRVNKNIQYF
j_call: TRBJ2-4
d_call: .
v_call: TRBV7-2
clone_size: .

cdr3_nt: TGTGCCAGCAGCTTAGACGGGACGGGGCAAGATACGCAGTATTTT
cdr3_aa: CASSLDGTGQDTQYF
j_call: TRBJ2-3
d_call: .
v_call: TRBV7-9
clone_size: .

cdr3_nt: TGTGCCACCAGCAGAGTGGGAACGGGACTAGTAAACGACGAGCAGTACTTC
cdr3_aa: CATSRVGTGLVNDEQYF
j_call: TRBJ2-7
d_call: TRBD2
v_call: TRBV15
clone_size: .

cdr3_nt: TGTGCCAGCATTGGGGGGGCTAGCGGGAGTAAAGGGCAGTACTTC
cdr3_aa: CASIGGASGSKGQYF
j_call: TRBJ2-7
d_call: TRBD2
v_call: TRBV28
clone_size: .

cdr3_nt: TGTGCCAGCAGCTCCCCCAAGGGGGAGGGCAGGGTTTTAGATCAGCCCCAGCATTTT
cdr3_aa: CASSSPKGEGRVLDQPQHF
j_call: TRBJ1-5
d_call: .
v_call: TRBV28
clone_size: .

cdr3_nt: TGTGCCAGCAGCTTAGCGGGAGGGCCTAATACGCAGTATTTT
cdr3_aa: CASSLAGGPNTQYF
j_call: TRBJ2-3
d_call: TRBD2
v_call: TRBV11-2
clone_size: once

cdr3_nt: TGTGCCAGCAGCCTACCCAGGGAGACCCAGTACTTC
cdr3_aa: CASSLPRETQYF
j_call: TRBJ2-5
d_call: .
v_call: TRBV5-6
clone_size: once

cdr3_nt: TGTGCCAGCAGTGAGCCGGGACTAGCGGAAGGCAATGAGCAGTTCTTC
cdr3_aa: CASSEPGLAEGNEQFF
j_call: TRBJ2-1
d_call: TRBD2
v_call: TRBV25-1
clone_size: .

cdr3_nt: TGTGCCAGTAGTATACGAGGGGGCACTGGGGCCAACGTCCTGACTTTC
cdr3_aa: CASSIRGGTGANVLTF
j_call: TRBJ2-6
d_call: TRBD1
v_call: TRBV19
clone_size: .

cdr3_nt: TGTGCCAGCAGTCCAACCGGGACCCCAGGGGGGGCCCAGTACTTC
cdr3_aa: CASSPTGTPGGAQYF
j_call: TRBJ2-5
d_call: .
v_call: TRBV2
clone_size: .

cdr3_nt: TGTGCCAGCAGGCCCAATGTAGCTAATGAAAAACTGTTTTTT
cdr3_aa: CASRPNVANEKLFF
j_call: TRBJ1-4
d_call: .
v_call: TRBV6-5
clone_size: .

cdr3_nt: TGTGCCAGCAGTTACCTCAGAAGAGAGAACGGAAACACCATATATTTT
cdr3_aa: CASSYLRRENGNTIYF
j_call: TRBJ1-3
d_call: .
v_call: TRBV6-6
clone_size: .

cdr3_nt: TGTGCCAGCTCACCATTTCGGGACAATTCCTACGAGCAGTACTTC
cdr3_aa: CASSPFRDNSYEQYF
j_call: TRBJ2-7
d_call: .
v_call: TRBV18
clone_size: .

cdr3_nt: TGCGCCAGCAGCGCCATCGCGGGCGAGCAGTACTTC
cdr3_aa: CASSAIAGEQYF
j_call: TRBJ2-7
d_call: .
v_call: TRBV4-1
clone_size: .

cdr3_nt: TGTGCCAGCAGCCCGGACAGGGGCCACGAGCAGTACTTC
cdr3_aa: CASSPDRGHEQYF
j_call: TRBJ2-7
d_call: TRBD1
v_call: TRBV4-2
clone_size: .

cdr3_nt: TGTGCCACCCGGTCATCAAGGGGCTACGAGCAGTACTTC
cdr3_aa: CATRSSRGYEQYF
j_call: TRBJ2-7
d_call: .
v_call: TRBV28
clone_size: .

cdr3_nt: TGTGCCAGCAGCTCTTACGGGACAAGACTGTTTTTT
cdr3_aa: CASSSYGTRLFF
j_call: TRBJ1-4
d_call: .
v_call: TRBV11-2
clone_size: few

cdr3_nt: TGTGCCAGTAGTCCGTCGACAGGGTCTGTATCTAATGAAAAACTGTTTTTT
cdr3_aa: CASSPSTGSVSNEKLFF
j_call: TRBJ1-4
d_call: TRBD1
v_call: TRBV19
clone_size: .

cdr3_nt: TGTGCCTGGAATTGGGATCCATACCGGGGTTTGGAGACCCAGTACTTC
cdr3_aa: CAWNWDPYRGLETQYF
j_call: TRBJ2-5
d_call: .
v_call: TRBV30
clone_size: .

cdr3_nt: TGCGCCAGCAGCGAACAGGGGGCAGGGACCCAGTACTTC
cdr3_aa: CASSEQGAGTQYF
j_call: TRBJ2-5
d_call: TRBD1
v_call: TRBV10-1
clone_size: .

cdr3_nt: TGTGCCAGCAGCTTGGAAACTGAAGCTTTCTTT
cdr3_aa: CASSLETEAFF
j_call: TRBJ1-1
d_call: .
v_call: TRBV5-6
clone_size: .

cdr3_nt: TGTGCCAGCAGGGGACTAGCGGGAGAAGATACGCAGTATTTT
cdr3_aa: CASRGLAGEDTQYF
j_call: TRBJ2-3
d_call: TRBD2
v_call: TRBV6-5
clone_size: .

cdr3_nt: TGCGCCAGCAGCTGGGACAGGAGGTCCTACGAGCAGTACTTC
cdr3_aa: CASSWDRRSYEQYF
j_call: TRBJ2-7
d_call: TRBD1
v_call: TRBV5-1
clone_size: .

cdr3_nt: TGTGCCAGCTCACCGCTTGTACTAACTAGCGGGAGGCCTACTAGCACAGATACGCAGTATTTT
cdr3_aa: CASSPLVLTSGRPTSTDTQYF
j_call: TRBJ2-3
d_call: TRBD2
v_call: TRBV18
clone_size: .